The 18 T cell receptor beta chains below were found in one sample sequenced in a study of T cells expressing NK-cell markers. TCRdb reanalyzed the 5' RACE reads, giving one entry per CDR3 protein sequence and no DNA. This table holds 550,000 or so distinct CDR3 sequences. The specimen was blood T cells: a sorted CD56 or NKG2C T cell subset, CD4+ or CD8+ T cells, or bulk PBMC T cells (not recorded which). These receptors were obtained from a young man in good health.

The chain joins TRBV12-3 or TRBV12-4 to TRBJ2-7. This CDR3 region has 13 residues. The CDR3 loop is CASSFGGSYEQYF.

J is TRBJ1-6 and V is TRBV27. Germline CDR1 is MNHEY and CDR2 is SMNVEV (reference sequence). This CDR3 has 13 residues. CDR3 amino acids: CASMVSRNSPLHF.

The chain has TRBV10-3 and TRBJ2-5; TCRdb reports TRBD2, a call that lacks DNA to check it against. This CDR3 spans 15 amino acids. CDR1 and CDR2 (germline): ENHRY, SYGVKD. CDR3 residues: CAISGGLAGLETQYF.

The genes are TRBV6-6 and TRBJ2-1. The CDR3 runs to 12 residues. From germline, CDR1 is MNHNY and CDR2 SVGAGI (reference sequence). The CDR3 loop is CASSYLRGKQFF.

This chain joins TRBV3-1 and TRBJ2-6. This CDR3 contains 16 residues. Germline lookup yields CDR1 LGHDT and CDR2 YNNKEL (reference sequence). CDR3: CASSTVWSSGANVLTF.

V gene TRBV5-6 combines with J gene TRBJ2-3; TCRdb proposes TRBD1, but this gene call is untestable without DNA. The V gene's germline CDR1 is SGHDT and CDR2 YYEEEE. CDR3 length: 15 residues. CDR3 loop: CASSDGTGLTDTQYF.

V gene TRBV20-1 combines with J gene TRBJ2-1. The V gene's germline CDR1 is DFQATT and CDR2 SNEGSKA (reference sequence). This CDR3 region has 15 residues. CDR3 loop: CSARTSSGISNEQFF.

The chain has TRBV7-8 and TRBJ2-7; TCRdb reports TRBD2, a call that lacks DNA to check it against. The CDR3 covers 16 residues. The germline V gene has CDR1 SGHVS and CDR2 FQNEAQ. The CDR3 protein is CASSSAPRSGLYEQYF.

The V and J genes are TRBV12-3 or TRBV12-4 and TRBJ2-1; TCRdb's assignment of TRBD2 cannot be checked, as there is no DNA. CDR3 length equals 16 residues. The chain's CDR3 is CASSFSQGDSYNEQFF.

J is TRBJ2-6 and V is TRBV20-1; TCRdb reports TRBD2, a call that lacks DNA to check it against. Germline V CDR1 and CDR2: DFQATT, SNEGSKA (reference sequence). The CDR3 is 16 amino acids. CDR3: CSARAAGGPGANVLTF.

This sequence joins TRBV4-1 and TRBJ2-2; as DNA is missing, the TRBD1 call by TCRdb cannot be tested. The CDR3 loop spans 15 amino acids. CDR1 MGHRA and CDR2 YSYEKL come from the germline V gene. The chain's CDR3 is CASSQGGPNTGELFF.

This rearrangement joins TRBV6-1 to TRBJ2-1; as DNA is missing, the TRBD2 call by TCRdb cannot be tested. This CDR3 comprises 16 residues. Germline V gives CDR1 MNHNS, CDR2 SASEGT. This CDR3 is CASSKPSGTRGYEQFF.

The genes are TRBV5-1 and TRBJ2-3; TCRdb reports TRBD2, a call that lacks DNA to check it against. This CDR3 region has 16 residues. Germline V gene lookup returns CDR1 SGHRS and CDR2 YFSETQ. The CDR3 loop reads CASSGQTSGSSDTQYF.

The chain is built from TRBV5-5 and TRBJ1-1. This CDR3 has 12 residues. Looked up from germline, CDR1 is SGHKS and CDR2 is YYEKEE (reference sequence). CDR3 sequence reads: CASSQYTDRAFF.

The V and J genes are TRBV5-1 and TRBJ1-3. Germline V CDR1 and CDR2: SGHRS, YFSETQ. There are 16 residues in the CDR3. The CDR3: CASSLARGDSGNTIYF.

This chain joins TRBV10-3 and TRBJ2-1; TCRdb names TRBD1, which stays unverified in the absence of DNA. The CDR3 length is 15 residues. CDR1 and CDR2 from the germline V gene are ENHRY and SYGVKD. The CDR3 loop reads CAISELDSAPHEQFF.

V usage is TRBV5-1 and J usage is TRBJ2-7; TCRdb returns TRBD2, unconfirmable since there is no DNA. Germline assignment: CDR1 SGHRS and CDR2 YFSETQ. This CDR3 spans 17 amino acids. The CDR3 loop reads CASSARTSGKTYEEQYF.

The rearrangement uses TRBV29-1 and TRBJ2-1; TCRdb gives TRBD1 as the D gene, but with no DNA this cannot be confirmed. This CDR3 is 14 amino acids long. Per germline, CDR1 SQVTM and CDR2 ANQGSEA. CDR3 loop: CSVVRPPAYNEQFF.